These 19 T cell receptor beta chains share one sample of origin, sequenced in a study of cytomegalovirus exposure and HLA in healthy donors. In the PCR, 60 Vbeta and 13 Jbeta primers were used. Profiling relied on immunoSEQ multiplex PCR, and the TCRdb table lists in-frame clones only, not all of them. The sample carries about 110,000 clones, under 85% recorded once. What was sequenced was PBMCs. Every receptor here comes from a man between 35 and 55 years old in good health and CMV-seronegative.

This chain links TRBV7-3 with TRBJ2-1; 8 nucleotides match TRBD1. This CDR3 spans 15 amino acids. CDR1 is SGHTA, CDR2 FQGTGA, per germline. V lost 5 bases to trimming and J lost 8 bases; unmatched junction nucleotides: 11. The CDR3 bases are TGTGCCAGCAGCGCCCAGGGGGCGGTGAGCGATGAGCAGTTCTTC. Encoded protein: CASSAQGAVSDEQFF.

CDR3 nucleotide sequence: TGTGCCAGCAGTACAGGGTCTGGAAACACCATATATTTT. Protein product: CASSTGSGNTIYF. This rearrangement joins TRBV5-4 to TRBJ1-3; TRBD1 is a possible D gene (6 bases). This CDR3 has 13 amino acids. CDR1 SGHNT and CDR2 YYREEE come from the germline V gene (reference sequence). V lost 5 bases to trimming and J lost 1 base, with 7 bases between them.

The genes are TRBV7-8 and TRBJ1-2, with D possibly TRBD1 on 5 matching bases. Germline V gene sequence: CDR1 SGHVS, CDR2 FQNEAQ. The V and J ends lost 5 bases and 2 bases respectively, with 12 bases between them. The CDR3 is made up of 14 amino acids. The CDR3 bases are TGTGCCAGCAGCGTCACCGGGGGGAACTATGGCTACACCTTC. It specifies CASSVTGGNYGYTF.

The chain joins TRBV9 to TRBJ1-5; a possible D gene is TRBD1 (6 bases). The CDR3 is made up of 18 amino acids. Germline V gene lookup returns CDR1 SGDLS and CDR2 YYNGEE. V lost 0 bases and J 1 base, leaving 17 bases between the germline ends. The CDR3: CASSVDGGRGKSNQPQHF. The CDR3 nucleotides read TGTGCCAGCAGCGTAGACGGGGGGAGGGGGAAAAGCAATCAGCCCCAGCATTTT.

The chain combines TRBV7-6 with TRBJ2-1; 7 nucleotides agree with TRBD2. This CDR3 is 14 amino acids long. The germline V gene has CDR1 SGHVS and CDR2 FNYEAQ. The junction had 1 base not matched to a gene; V was cut back by 5 bases and J by 0 bases. The CDR3 coding sequence is TGTGCCAGCAGCAGCGGGGACTCCTACAATGAGCAGTTCTTC. Translation: CASSSGDSYNEQFF.

This clone was detected many times. The V call is TRBV6-6, the J call TRBJ2-7, with TRBD1 as a possible D gene (6 bases). Trimming shortened V by 8 bases and J by 6 bases, and 23 bases separated the two germline ends. The CDR3 spans 15 residues. Germline-derived CDR1 and CDR2 are MNHNY and SVGAGI (reference sequence). DNA of the CDR3: TGTGCCAGCGTGACGGGGACACGAGGGGTCAGCGAGCAGTACTTC. Translating it yields CASVTGTRGVSEQYF.

The J gene is TRBJ2-3, the V gene TRBV9; 8 bases are shared with TRBD2. This CDR3 contains 14 residues. J was trimmed by 4 bases and V by 4 bases; bases with no gene match: 5. In germline, CDR1 is SGDLS, CDR2 YYNGEE. The CDR3: CASSPGTRADTQYF. DNA for the CDR3: TGTGCCAGCAGCCCCGGGACTAGGGCAGATACGCAGTATTTT.

The V and J genes are TRBV7-9 and TRBJ1-1; weak D call: TRBD1 (6 bases). The V gene lost 5 bases and the J gene lost 5 bases, with 18 bases spanning the gap. Germline CDR1 SEHNR, CDR2 FQNEAQ (reference sequence). The CDR3 sequence is 15 residues long. CDR3 nucleotide sequence: TGTGCCAGCAGCGCGGTGGGGGGGCCGGGGACTGAAGCTTTCTTT. This translates into CASSAVGGPGTEAFF.

The CDR3 coding sequence is TGTGCCAGCAGTTACCCTGGGACAGGGGGACGACAGCCCCAGCATTTT. It translates to CASSYPGTGGRQPQHF. The genes are TRBV6-6 and TRBJ1-5; the match to TRBD1 covers 11 bases. The CDR3 totals 16 residues. Looked up from germline, CDR1 is MNHNY and CDR2 is SVGAGI (reference sequence). The V segment lost 2 bases and the J segment 7 bases; nucleotides outside the gene matches: 7.

This chain connects TRBV9 to TRBJ2-3; D perhaps matches TRBD2 (7 bases). Germline V gives CDR1 SGDLS, CDR2 YYNGEE. The V and J ends lost 1 base and 3 bases respectively, with 21 bases between them. This CDR3 contains 18 residues. The CDR3 bases are TGTGCCAGCAGCGTATTAGGGGGAGGGGCGTTGGGGACAGATACGCAGTATTTT. This gives the protein CASSVLGGGALGTDTQYF.

The chain uses TRBV7-8 and TRBJ1-1; D might be TRBD1 (5 bases). V lost 5 bases and J 0 bases, leaving 13 bases between the germline ends. The CDR3 consists of 15 residues. Germline V lookup: CDR1 SGHVS, CDR2 FQNEAQ. CDR3 sequence (DNA): TGTGCCAGCAGCCCGCAGGGACTGATGAACACTGAAGCTTTCTTT. It specifies CASSPQGLMNTEAFF.

This sequence joins TRBV29-1 and TRBJ1-3; 7 bases line up with TRBD1. Germline CDR1 SQVTM, CDR2 ANQGSEA. The J segment lost 0 bases and the V segment lost 4 bases, leaving 3 bases of the junction unmatched. The CDR3 sequence is 14 residues long. The DNA of the CDR3 is TGCAGCGTTGGCGGGGACAGCTCTGGAAACACCATATATTTT. As protein: CSVGGDSSGNTIYF.

A few counts support this clone. This chain connects TRBV7-2 to TRBJ2-7, with TRBD1 as a possible D gene (5 bases). Per the germline V gene, CDR1 is SGHTA and CDR2 is FQGNSA. The CDR3 loop spans 15 amino acids. V was cut by 5 bases and J by 4 bases, with 18 bases left in between. In DNA form, the CDR3 reads TGTGCCAGCAGCACCGACAGCGTAGTGATTTACGAGCAGTACTTC. This codes for CASSTDSVVIYEQYF.

This chain uses TRBV7-9 with TRBJ2-2; TRBD2 might be the D (5 bases). The CDR3 contains 15 residues. Germline CDR1 SEHNR, CDR2 FQNEAQ (reference sequence). The germline V and J ends were trimmed by 5 bases and 2 bases, with 12 bases remaining between them. CDR3 loop: CASSQRVGNTGELFF. CDR3 DNA: TGTGCCAGCAGCCAGAGGGTGGGCAACACCGGGGAGCTGTTTTTT. Combining the CDR3 with reference TRBV7-9 and TRBJ2-2 gives the whole variable domain DTGVSQNPRHKITKRGQNVTFRCDPISEHNRLYWYRQTLGQGPEFLTYFQNEAQLEKSRLLSDRFSAERPKGSFSTLEIQRTEQGDSAMYLCASSQRVGNTGELFFGEGSRLTVL.

This chain joins TRBV9 and TRBJ1-1, with unresolved D. V was shortened by 4 bases and J by 1 base, with 11 bases between the two germline ends. Looked up from germline, CDR1 is SGDLS and CDR2 is YYNGEE. The CDR3 covers 14 residues. In nucleotides, the CDR3 is TGTGCCAGCAGCCCCCGGGGAGAGAACACTGAAGCTTTCTTT. Protein product: CASSPRGENTEAFF.

The chain carries TRBV27 and TRBJ1-6; 8 bases map to TRBD1. The CDR3 is 15 amino acids. V gave up 2 bases and J gave up 9 bases; unmatched junction bases: 6. Germline V gene sequence: CDR1 MNHEY, CDR2 SMNVEV (reference sequence). Here the CDR3 reads CASSLTTGGGSPLHF. The CDR3 DNA reads TGTGCCAGCAGTTTAACCACAGGGGGGGGTTCACCCCTCCACTTT.

V gene TRBV4-2 combines with J gene TRBJ2-4; the D is unclear. The CDR3 loop spans 13 amino acids. Germline-derived CDR1 and CDR2 are LGHNA and YNFKEQ. V lost 0 bases to trimming and J lost 5 bases, with 5 bases between them. CDR3 sequence: CASSQDWQNIQYF. DNA of the CDR3: TGTGCCAGCAGCCAAGACTGGCAAAACATTCAGTACTTC.

This chain joins TRBV11-2 and TRBJ2-3; perhaps TRBD2 as D (6 bases). This CDR3 contains 15 residues. Germline CDR1 and CDR2: SGHAT and FQNNGV. Between the trimmed V and J ends, which lost 1 base and 0 bases, there was a span of 8 bases. As DNA, the CDR3 is TGTGCCAGCAGCTTAGGGGGGGTTAGCACAGATACGCAGTATTTT. Protein: CASSLGGVSTDTQYF.

The V and J genes are TRBV9 and TRBJ2-7, with a weak D call TRBD1 (5 bases). Trimming stripped 0 bases from V and 2 bases from J, with 18 bases between. The length of the CDR3 is 17 residues. Germline V gene data show CDR1 as SGDLS and CDR2 as YYNGEE. In DNA, the CDR3 is TGTGCCAGCAGCGTAGAGGTCGACAGTCAAACTCCCTACGAGCAGTACTTC. It translates to CASSVEVDSQTPYEQYF.